The entry below gives a single T cell receptor (beta chain) sequence along with its context. The sample comes from a study of cytomegalovirus exposure and HLA in healthy donors. Using immunoSEQ multiplex PCR, the repertoire was profiled, and TCRdb retains in-frame clones only, with some absent. This sample has around 70,000 clones, with over 85% found just once. The germline gives CDR1 LNHDA, CDR2 SQIVND (reference sequence). Germline trimming cut 7 bases from V and 2 bases from J; bases unmatched to any gene: 12. The CDR3 spans 16 residues. Sequenced input: PBMCs. V is TRBV19 and J is TRBJ2-7, with 9 nucleotides matching TRBD2. The receptor was isolated from a young man in good health and CMV-seropositive. As DNA, the CDR3 is TGTGCCAGTACCGGGAGACTAGCGGATCCCCCCTACGAGCAGTACTTC. Translated, it gives CASTGRLADPPYEQYF.